This TCR beta chain was captured by sequencing in a study of tumor-infiltrating lymphocytes in primary liver carcinoma. This CDR3 is built from 15 residues. Germline CDR1 reads MNHNY; CDR2 reads SVGAGI (reference sequence). Study-wide points: A significantly higher top-250-clone fraction was found in tumors than in blood (p = 0.039). The use of bulk unsorted samples meant that CD4+ and CD8+ repertoires were not compared.

As to this clonotype: Its antigen is not known. The germline gene is not matched at one end of the junction; a read error may be the cause.

Unsorted whole blood supplied the RNA, and germline DNA was extracted too. Starting from 500 ng of total RNA, TCR beta cDNA was produced with a primer in the constant region. Three nested multiplex PCR rounds, a slightly modified ARM-PCR, produced the libraries for TCR beta. It was with TRBV1-TRBV30 forward primers and a C-beta reverse primer that the first two PCR rounds were run, at approximately 10 cycles each. TCRdb recomputed calls from the multiplex PCR reads with MiXCR, one row per CDR3 protein. Here the sample spans about 200,000 distinct CDR3 sequences, approximately 65% being singletons. The chain employs TRBV6-6 and TRBJ2-1, with D possibly being TRBD1 (6 bases). The J call may be wrong; the DNA end is better matched by TRBJ2-7. The sequencing input was peripheral blood. This clonotype was sampled from a woman in her fifties or sixties with primary liver carcinoma and hepatitis B virus infection. The CDR3 sequence: CASRDTEFLLNEQYF. The DNA of the CDR3 is TGCGCCAGCAGGGACACAGAGTTTCTACTCAATGAGCAGTACTTC.